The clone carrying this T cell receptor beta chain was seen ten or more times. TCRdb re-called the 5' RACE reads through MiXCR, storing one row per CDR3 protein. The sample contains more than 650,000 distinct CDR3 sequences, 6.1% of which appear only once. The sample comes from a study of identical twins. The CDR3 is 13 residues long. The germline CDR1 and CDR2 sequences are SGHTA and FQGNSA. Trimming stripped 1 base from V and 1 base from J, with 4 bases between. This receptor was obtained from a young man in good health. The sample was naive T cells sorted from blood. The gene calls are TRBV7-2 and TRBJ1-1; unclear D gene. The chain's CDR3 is CASSLGANTEAFF. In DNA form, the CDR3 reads TGTGCCAGCAGCTTAGGGGCGAACACTGAAGCTTTCTTT.